The rows below give T cell receptor beta chains drawn from one sample of a study. TCRdb reanalysed the 5' RACE reads using MiXCR and keeps one entry per CDR3 protein. In the table there are 40,000 to 65,000 distinct CDR3 sequences, approximately 23% of which are singletons. Sequenced: tumor-infiltrating naive CD4+ T cells sorted from the breast tumor. The origin of the receptors is a female donor with breast cancer. The CDR3 runs from the conserved cysteine through the conserved F or W. The D gene is left open where the match is weak. Size tells how often a clone was seen (once, few, many) or the class of an expanded clone, and some rows leave it out.

TRBD2	TRBV3-1	.	TRBJ2-7	TGTGCCAGCAGCCAACTAGCGGGATCCTACGAGCAGTACTTC	CASSQLAGSYEQYF
.	TRBV9	.	TRBJ2-1	TGTGCCAGCAGCGTAGCACTAGGGGGAAGCTCTTACAATGAGCAGTTCTTC	CASSVALGGSSYNEQFF
.	TRBV4-1	few	TRBJ2-1	TGCGCCAGCAGCCATAGGTCGGGACTTAGCGGTTCGAATGAGCAGTTCTTC	CASSHRSGLSGSNEQFF
.	TRBV5-1	few	TRBJ2-6	TGCGCCAGCAGCTCCCCGAGAGCTAGCCCCCTTTATGGGGCCAACGTCCTGACTTTC	CASSSPRASPLYGANVLTF
.	TRBV4-2	many	TRBJ1-2	TGTGCCAGCAGCCGCTCGACGGACGCTGGTTACACCTTC	CASSRSTDAGYTF
.	TRBV6-1	many	TRBJ1-5	TGTGCCAGCAGGGCGGAGGTTAGCAATCAGCCCCAGCATTTT	CASRAEVSNQPQHF
.	TRBV20-1	few	TRBJ1-1	TGCAGTGCTAGAGACGCCAGGGCAGGCACTGAAGCTTTCTTT	CSARDARAGTEAFF
.	TRBV15	.	TRBJ1-5	TGTGCCACCAGCAGAGACCTGACAGGCAACAATCAGCCCCAGCATTTT	CATSRDLTGNNQPQHF
TRBD2	TRBV2	few	TRBJ2-3	TGTGCCAGCAGCCCAAATACTAGCGGGGGGGATACGCAGTATTTT	CASSPNTSGGDTQYF
.	TRBV12-3/TRBV12-4	few	TRBJ1-1	TGTGCCAGCAGCCGGATGGGAACTGAAGCTTTCTTT	CASSRMGTEAFF
.	TRBV24-1	.	TRBJ2-3	TGTGCCACCAGTGATTTGTGGGGAAGCACAGATACGCAGTATTTT	CATSDLWGSTDTQYF
TRBD1	TRBV5-1	.	TRBJ1-1	TGCGCCAGCAGCCCACTGGGACAGCCGAGCACTGAAGCTTTCTTT	CASSPLGQPSTEAFF
TRBD2	TRBV5-6	few	TRBJ2-7	TGTGCCAGCAGCTCGGTGCGGGAGGCACTCTACGAGCAGTACTTC	CASSSVREALYEQYF
.	TRBV7-8	.	TRBJ2-1	TGTGCCAACAGCTTTATCTTTCTCCGCGGCAGGGTCAATGAGCAGTTCTTC	CANSFIFLRGRVNEQFF
.	TRBV6-5	.	TRBJ1-1	TGCGCCAGCAGTTACCGCGGGAGTGAAGCTTGCTTT	CASSYRGSEACF
TRBD2	TRBV5-1	.	TRBJ2-7	TGCGCCAGCAGCCCGGGACTAGGATCCTACGAGCAGTACTTC	CASSPGLGSYEQYF
.	TRBV9	few	TRBJ1-3	TGTGCCAGCAGCCCCCGGGCCCTCTCTGGAAACACCATATATTTT	CASSPRALSGNTIYF
TRBD2	TRBV6-1	.	TRBJ2-3	TGTGCCAGCAGTGAACGTCGCTCAGCGGGGGGCGGGGATACGCAGTATTTT	CASSERRSAGGGDTQYF
.	TRBV5-1	few	TRBJ1-1	TGCGCCAGCAGACGGACTATGGGGCTCAACACTGAAGCTTTCTTT	CASRRTMGLNTEAFF
TRBD1	TRBV7-9	.	TRBJ1-1	TGTGCCAGCAGCAACAGGGGCGGGGGCAAGGCTTTCTTT	CASSNRGGGKAFF
.	TRBV24-1	.	TRBJ2-2	TGTGCCACCTCGTGGGACACCGGGGAGCTGTTTTTT	CATSWDTGELFF
.	TRBV6-5	few	TRBJ2-7	TGTGCCAGCAGTTACTTCGGGACACCTACCTACGAGCAGTACTTC	CASSYFGTPTYEQYF
TRBD1	TRBV18	few	TRBJ2-7	TGTGCCAGCTCGGGACGGACAGGGGTGTACGAGCAGTACTTC	CASSGRTGVYEQYF
.	TRBV2	few	TRBJ2-7	TGTGCCAGCACGGGACACTCCTACGAGCAGTACTTC	CASTGHSYEQYF
.	TRBV7-9	.	TRBJ2-1	TGTGCCAGCAGCTTAGATTCTCTGGCCAATGAGCAGTTCTTC	CASSLDSLANEQFF
.	TRBV5-5	few	TRBJ2-1	TGTGCCAGCAGCTACCCACAGGGAGAGCAGTTCTTC	CASSYPQGEQFF
.	TRBV4-2	medium-sized	TRBJ2-2	TGTGCCAGCAGCCAAGAGCCGGAGACCGGGGAGCTGTTTTTT	CASSQEPETGELFF
.	TRBV5-1	few	TRBJ1-2	TGCGCCAGCAGCTTGGACAGTCCTAACTATGGCTACACCTTC	CASSLDSPNYGYTF
.	TRBV4-2	few	TRBJ2-4	TGTGCCAGCAGCCAAGAACCGGGAGTAGGGGCCAAAAACATTCAGTACTTC	CASSQEPGVGAKNIQYF
TRBD1	TRBV7-2	few	TRBJ1-4	TGTGCCAGCAGCGGACAGGGCCTTAATGAAAAACTGTTTTTT	CASSGQGLNEKLFF
TRBD1	TRBV10-3	.	TRBJ1-6	TGTGCCATCAGGAGGGACAGTAATTCACCCCTCCACTTT	CAIRRDSNSPLHF
TRBD1	TRBV29-1	few	TRBJ2-7	TGCAGCGTTGTAAGGGCAGGGGACAGCTCCTACGAGCAGTACTTC	CSVVRAGDSSYEQYF
.	TRBV4-1	.	TRBJ2-1	TGCGCCAGTGAGACAGCCTACAATGAGCAGTTCTTC	CASETAYNEQFF
TRBD1	TRBV18	.	TRBJ2-5	TGTGCCAGCTCACGGCAGGGGGAAGAGACCCAGTACTTC	CASSRQGEETQYF
.	TRBV6-5	.	TRBJ2-7	TGTGTCAGCAGCCACCGGAGGGACCACTACGAGCAGTACTTC	CVSSHRRDHYEQYF
.	TRBV5-1	.	TRBJ1-1	TGCGCCAGCAGCTTGGACGGATCTACCACTGAAGCTTTCTTT	CASSLDGSTTEAFF
.	TRBV28	few	TRBJ1-4	TGTGCCAGCGGCAATAATGAAAAACTGTTTTTT	CASGNNEKLFF
.	TRBV6-5	many	TRBJ1-5	TGTGCCAGCAGAAAGGACCGCAGGGAGCCCCAGCATTTT	CASRKDRREPQHF
.	TRBV28	few	TRBJ1-2	TGTGCCAGCAGTTATCGGGGTTATGGCTACACCTTC	CASSYRGYGYTF
.	TRBV7-2	few	TRBJ1-1	TGTGCCAGCAGCGCCACTAGTGAAGCTTTCTTT	CASSATSEAFF
.	TRBV20-1	.	TRBJ2-5	TGCAGTGCTAGGAGTGGGGGCCCCTGGGAGACCCAGTACTTC	CSARSGGPWETQYF
.	TRBV4-2	many	TRBJ1-2	TGTGCCAGCAGCGCTGAAATCGGACCTTCAATTACCTTC	CASSAEIGPSITF